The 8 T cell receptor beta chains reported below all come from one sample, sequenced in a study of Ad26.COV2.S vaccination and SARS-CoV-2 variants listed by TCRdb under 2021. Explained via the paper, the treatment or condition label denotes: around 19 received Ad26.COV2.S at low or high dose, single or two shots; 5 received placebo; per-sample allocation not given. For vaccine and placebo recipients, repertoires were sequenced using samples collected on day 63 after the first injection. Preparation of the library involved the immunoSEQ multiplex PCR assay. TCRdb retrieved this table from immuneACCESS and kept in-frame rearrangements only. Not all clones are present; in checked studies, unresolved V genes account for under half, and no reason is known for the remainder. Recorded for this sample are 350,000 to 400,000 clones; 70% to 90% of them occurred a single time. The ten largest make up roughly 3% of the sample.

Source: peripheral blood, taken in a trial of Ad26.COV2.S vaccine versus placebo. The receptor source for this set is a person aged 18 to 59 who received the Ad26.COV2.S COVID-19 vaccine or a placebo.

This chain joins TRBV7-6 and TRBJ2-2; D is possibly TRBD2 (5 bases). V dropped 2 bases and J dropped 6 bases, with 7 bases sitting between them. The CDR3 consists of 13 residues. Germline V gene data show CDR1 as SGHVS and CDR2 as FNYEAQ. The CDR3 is CASSLSLAGELFF. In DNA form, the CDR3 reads TGTGCCAGCAGCTTATCACTAGCCGGGGAGCTGTTTTTT.

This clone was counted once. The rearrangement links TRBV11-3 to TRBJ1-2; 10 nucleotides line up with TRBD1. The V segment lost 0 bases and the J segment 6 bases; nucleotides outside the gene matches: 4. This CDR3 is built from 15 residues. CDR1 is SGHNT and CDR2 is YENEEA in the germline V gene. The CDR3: CASSLDPGTGDGYTF. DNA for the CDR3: TGTGCCAGCAGCTTAGATCCCGGGACAGGGGATGGCTACACCTTC.

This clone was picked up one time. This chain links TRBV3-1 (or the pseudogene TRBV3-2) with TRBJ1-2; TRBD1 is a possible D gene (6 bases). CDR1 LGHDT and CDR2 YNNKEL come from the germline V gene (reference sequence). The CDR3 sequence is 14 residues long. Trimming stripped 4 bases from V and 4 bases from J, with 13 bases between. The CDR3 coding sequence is TGTGCCAGCAGCCCAAGACAGGACCTCTATGGCTACACCTTC. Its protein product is CASSPRQDLYGYTF.

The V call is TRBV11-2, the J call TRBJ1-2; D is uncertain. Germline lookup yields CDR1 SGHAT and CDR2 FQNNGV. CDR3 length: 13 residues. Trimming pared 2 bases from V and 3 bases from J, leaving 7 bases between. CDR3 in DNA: TGTGCCAGCAGCTTACAAACGGACTATGGCTACACCTTC. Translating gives CASSLQTDYGYTF.

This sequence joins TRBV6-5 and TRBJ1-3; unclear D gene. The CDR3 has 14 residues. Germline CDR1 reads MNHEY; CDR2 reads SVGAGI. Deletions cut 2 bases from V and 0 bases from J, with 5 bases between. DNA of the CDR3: TGTGCCAGCAGTTACGGCCGCTCTGGAAACACCATATATTTT. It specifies CASSYGRSGNTIYF.

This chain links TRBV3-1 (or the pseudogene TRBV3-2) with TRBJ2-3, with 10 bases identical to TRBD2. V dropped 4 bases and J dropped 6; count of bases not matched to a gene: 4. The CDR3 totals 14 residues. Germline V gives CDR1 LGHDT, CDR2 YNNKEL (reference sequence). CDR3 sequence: CASSRSGGLDTQYF. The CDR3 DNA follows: TGTGCCAGCAGCCGTAGCGGGGGGCTGGATACGCAGTATTTT.

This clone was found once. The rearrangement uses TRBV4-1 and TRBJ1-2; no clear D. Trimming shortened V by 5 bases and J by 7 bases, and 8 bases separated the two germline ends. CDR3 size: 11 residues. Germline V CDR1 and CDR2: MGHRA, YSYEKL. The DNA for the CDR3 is TGCGCCAGCAGCTATACGGGTGGCTACACCTTC. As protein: CASSYTGGYTF.

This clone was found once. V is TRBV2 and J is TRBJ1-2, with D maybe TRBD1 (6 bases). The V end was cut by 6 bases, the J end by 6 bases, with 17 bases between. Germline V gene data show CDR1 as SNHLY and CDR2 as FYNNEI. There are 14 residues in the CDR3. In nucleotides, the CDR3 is TGTGCCAGCAGATCTTGGGGGCGAACGAATGGCTACACCTTC. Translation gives CASRSWGRTNGYTF.